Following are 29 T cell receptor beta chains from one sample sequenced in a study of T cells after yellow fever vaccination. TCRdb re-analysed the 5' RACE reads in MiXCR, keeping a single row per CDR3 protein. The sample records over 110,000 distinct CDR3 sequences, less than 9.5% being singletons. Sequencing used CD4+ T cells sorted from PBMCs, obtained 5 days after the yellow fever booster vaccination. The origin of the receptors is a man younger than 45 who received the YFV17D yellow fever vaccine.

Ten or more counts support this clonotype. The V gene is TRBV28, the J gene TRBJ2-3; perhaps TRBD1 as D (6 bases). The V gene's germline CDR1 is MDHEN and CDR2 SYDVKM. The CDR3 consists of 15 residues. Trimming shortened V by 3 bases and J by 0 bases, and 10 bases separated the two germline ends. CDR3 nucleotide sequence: TGTGCCAGCAGTTTCTTCGGACAGAGCACAGATACGCAGTATTTT. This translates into CASSFFGQSTDTQYF.

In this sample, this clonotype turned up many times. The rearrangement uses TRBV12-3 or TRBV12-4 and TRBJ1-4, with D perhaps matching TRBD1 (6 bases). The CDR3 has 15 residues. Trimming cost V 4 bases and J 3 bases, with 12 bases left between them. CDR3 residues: CASSWQGLPNEKLFF. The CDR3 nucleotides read TGTGCCAGCAGTTGGCAGGGGCTTCCTAATGAAAAACTGTTTTTT.

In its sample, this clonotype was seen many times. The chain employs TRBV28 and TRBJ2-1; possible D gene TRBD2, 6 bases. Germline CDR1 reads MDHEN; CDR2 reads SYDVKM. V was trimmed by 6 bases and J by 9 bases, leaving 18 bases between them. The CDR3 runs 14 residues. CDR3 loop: CASRPAGLPSEQFF. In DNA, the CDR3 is TGTGCCAGCAGGCCTGCGGGACTCCCTTCTGAGCAGTTCTTC.

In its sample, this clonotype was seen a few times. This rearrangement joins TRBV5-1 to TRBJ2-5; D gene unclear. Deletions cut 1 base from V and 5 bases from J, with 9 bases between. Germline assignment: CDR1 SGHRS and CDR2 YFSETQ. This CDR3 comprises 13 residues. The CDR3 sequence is CASSLLPQETQYF. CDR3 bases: TGCGCCAGCAGCTTGTTGCCCCAGGAGACCCAGTACTTC.

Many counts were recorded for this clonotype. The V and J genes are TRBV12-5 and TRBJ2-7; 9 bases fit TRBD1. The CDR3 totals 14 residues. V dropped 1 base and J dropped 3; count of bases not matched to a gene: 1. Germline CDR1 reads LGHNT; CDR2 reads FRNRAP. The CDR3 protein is CASGLETGGYEQYF. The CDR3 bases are TGTGCTAGTGGTTTGGAGACAGGGGGCTACGAGCAGTACTTC.

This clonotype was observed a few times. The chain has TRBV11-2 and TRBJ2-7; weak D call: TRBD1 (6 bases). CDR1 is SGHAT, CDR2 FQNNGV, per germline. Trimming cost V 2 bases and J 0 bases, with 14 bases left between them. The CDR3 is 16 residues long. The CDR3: CASSLRIQGSSYEQYF. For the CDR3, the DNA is TGTGCCAGCAGCTTACGCATACAGGGATCCTCCTACGAGCAGTACTTC.

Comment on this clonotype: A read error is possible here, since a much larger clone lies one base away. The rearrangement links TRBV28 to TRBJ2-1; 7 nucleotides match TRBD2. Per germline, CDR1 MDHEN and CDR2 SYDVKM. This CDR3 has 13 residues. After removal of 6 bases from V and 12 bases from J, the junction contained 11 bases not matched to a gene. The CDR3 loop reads CASSLLAPQAQFF. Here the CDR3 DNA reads TGTGCCAGCAGCCTACTAGCGCCACAGGCGCAGTTCTTC.

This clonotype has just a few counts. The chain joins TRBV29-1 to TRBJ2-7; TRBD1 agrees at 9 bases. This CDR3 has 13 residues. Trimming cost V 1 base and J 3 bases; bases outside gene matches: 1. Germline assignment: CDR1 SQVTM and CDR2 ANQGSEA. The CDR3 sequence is CSVEGTGVYEQYF. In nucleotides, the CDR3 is TGCAGCGTTGAAGGGACAGGGGTCTACGAGCAGTACTTC.

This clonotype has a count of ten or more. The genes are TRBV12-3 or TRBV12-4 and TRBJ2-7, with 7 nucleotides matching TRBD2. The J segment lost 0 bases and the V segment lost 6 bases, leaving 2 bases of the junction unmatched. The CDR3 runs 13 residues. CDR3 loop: CASRRTSSYEQYF. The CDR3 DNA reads TGTGCCAGCAGAAGGACTAGCTCCTACGAGCAGTACTTC.

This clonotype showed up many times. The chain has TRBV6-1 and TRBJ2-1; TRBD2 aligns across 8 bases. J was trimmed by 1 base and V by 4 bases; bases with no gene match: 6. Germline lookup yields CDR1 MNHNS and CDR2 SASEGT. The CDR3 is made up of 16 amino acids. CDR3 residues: CASSALSGRSYNEQFF. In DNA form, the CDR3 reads TGTGCCAGCAGTGCCTTAAGCGGGAGATCCTACAATGAGCAGTTCTTC.

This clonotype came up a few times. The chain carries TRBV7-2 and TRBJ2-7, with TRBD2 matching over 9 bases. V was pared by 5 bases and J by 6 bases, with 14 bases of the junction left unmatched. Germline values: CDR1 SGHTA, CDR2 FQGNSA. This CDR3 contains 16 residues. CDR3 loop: CASSQGGGRGHGEQYF. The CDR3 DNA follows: TGTGCCAGCAGCCAGGGCGGCGGGAGGGGTCATGGCGAGCAGTACTTC.

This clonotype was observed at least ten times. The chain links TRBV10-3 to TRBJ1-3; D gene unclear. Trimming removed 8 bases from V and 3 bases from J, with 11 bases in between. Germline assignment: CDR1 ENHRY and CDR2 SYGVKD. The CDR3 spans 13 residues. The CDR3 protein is CAILQSYGNTIYF. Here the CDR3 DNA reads TGTGCCATCTTGCAGAGTTATGGAAACACCATATATTTT.

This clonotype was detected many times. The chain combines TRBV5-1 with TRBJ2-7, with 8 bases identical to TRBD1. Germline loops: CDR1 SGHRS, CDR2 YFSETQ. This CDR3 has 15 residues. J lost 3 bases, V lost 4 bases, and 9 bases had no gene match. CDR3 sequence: CASSVRQGRIYEQYF. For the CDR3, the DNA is TGCGCCAGCAGCGTACGACAGGGGAGGATCTACGAGCAGTACTTC.

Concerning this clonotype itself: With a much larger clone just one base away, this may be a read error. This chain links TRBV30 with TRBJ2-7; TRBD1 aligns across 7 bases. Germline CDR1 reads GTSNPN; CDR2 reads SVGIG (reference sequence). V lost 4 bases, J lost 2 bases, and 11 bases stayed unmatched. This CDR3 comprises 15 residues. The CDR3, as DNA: TGTGCCTGGAATCGTCTGGGACAGAGTACCTACGAGCAGTACTTC. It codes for CAWNRLGQSTYEQYF.

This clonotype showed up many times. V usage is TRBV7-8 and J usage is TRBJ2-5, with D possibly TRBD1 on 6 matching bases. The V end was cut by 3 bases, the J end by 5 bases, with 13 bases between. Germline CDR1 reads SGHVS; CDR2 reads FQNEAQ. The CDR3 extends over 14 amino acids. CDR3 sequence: CASSFTGNLETQYF. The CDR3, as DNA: TGTGCCAGCAGCTTTACAGGGAATCTGGAGACCCAGTACTTC.

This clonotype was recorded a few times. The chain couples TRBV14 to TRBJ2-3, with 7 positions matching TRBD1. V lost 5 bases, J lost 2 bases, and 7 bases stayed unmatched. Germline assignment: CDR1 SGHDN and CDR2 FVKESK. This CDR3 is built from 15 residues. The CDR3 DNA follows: TGTGCCAGCAGCTACCAGGGACAGATCACAGATACGCAGTATTTT. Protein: CASSYQGQITDTQYF.

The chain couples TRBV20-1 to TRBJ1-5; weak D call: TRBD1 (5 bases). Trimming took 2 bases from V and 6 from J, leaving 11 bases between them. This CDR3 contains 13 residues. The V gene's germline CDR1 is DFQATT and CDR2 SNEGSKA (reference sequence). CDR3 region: CSARQGLTQPQHF. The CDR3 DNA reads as TGCAGTGCTAGACAGGGTTTAACTCAGCCCCAGCATTTT.

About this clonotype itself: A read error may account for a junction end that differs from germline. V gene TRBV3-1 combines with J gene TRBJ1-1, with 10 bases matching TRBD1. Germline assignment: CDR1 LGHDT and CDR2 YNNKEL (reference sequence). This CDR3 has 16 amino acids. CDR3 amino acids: CASTGLSGQGNTGAFF. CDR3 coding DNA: TGTGCCTCCACGGGTTTATCGGGACAGGGGAACACTGGAGCTTTCTTT.

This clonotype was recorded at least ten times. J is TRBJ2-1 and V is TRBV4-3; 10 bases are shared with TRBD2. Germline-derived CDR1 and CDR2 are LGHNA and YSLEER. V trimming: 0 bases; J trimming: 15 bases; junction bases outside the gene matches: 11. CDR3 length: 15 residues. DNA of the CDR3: TGCGCCAGCAGCCAAGAGTTACTAGCGGGATTATCCCCGTTCTTC. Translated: CASSQELLAGLSPFF.

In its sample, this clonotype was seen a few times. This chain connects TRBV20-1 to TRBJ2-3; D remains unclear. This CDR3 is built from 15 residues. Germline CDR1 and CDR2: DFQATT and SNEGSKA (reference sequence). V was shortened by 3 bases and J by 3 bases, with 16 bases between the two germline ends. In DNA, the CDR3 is TGCAGTGCTAGTACGGCCGGAATCGGGACAGATACGCAGTATTTT. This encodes CSASTAGIGTDTQYF.

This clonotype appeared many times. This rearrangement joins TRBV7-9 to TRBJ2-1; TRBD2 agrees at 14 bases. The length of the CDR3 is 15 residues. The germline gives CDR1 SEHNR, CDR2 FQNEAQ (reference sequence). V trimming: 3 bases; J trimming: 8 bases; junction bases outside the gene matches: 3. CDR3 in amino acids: CASSFGTSGSDEQFF. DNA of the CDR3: TGTGCCAGCAGCTTCGGGACTAGCGGGAGTGATGAGCAGTTCTTC. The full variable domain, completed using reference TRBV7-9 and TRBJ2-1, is DTGVSQNPRHKITKRGQNVTFRCDPISEHNRLYWYRQTLGQGPEFLTYFQNEAQLEKSRLLSDRFSAERPKGSFSTLEIQRTEQGDSAMYLCASSFGTSGSDEQFFGPGTRLTVL.

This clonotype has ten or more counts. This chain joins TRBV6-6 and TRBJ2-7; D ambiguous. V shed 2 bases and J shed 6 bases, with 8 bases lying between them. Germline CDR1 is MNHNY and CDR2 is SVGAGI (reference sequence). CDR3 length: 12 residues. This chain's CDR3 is CASSYRPTEQYF. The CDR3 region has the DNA TGTGCCAGCAGTTACCGACCAACCGAGCAGTACTTC.

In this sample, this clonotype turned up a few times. CDR3: CASSRIAGARDEQFF. CDR3 coding DNA: TGTGCCAGCAGCCGAATAGCGGGAGCCCGCGATGAGCAGTTCTTC. The chain combines TRBV7-8 with TRBJ2-1, with TRBD2 identical over 9 bases. CDR1 is SGHVS and CDR2 is FQNEAQ in the germline V gene. V lost 5 bases, J lost 8 bases, and 10 bases stayed unmatched. The CDR3 totals 15 residues.

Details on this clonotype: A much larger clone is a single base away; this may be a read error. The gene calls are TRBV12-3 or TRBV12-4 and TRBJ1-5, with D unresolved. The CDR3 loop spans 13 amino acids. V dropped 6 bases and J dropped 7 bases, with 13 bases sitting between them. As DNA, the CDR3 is TGTGCCAGCAGCCAACTGACACGGCAGCCCCAGCATTTT. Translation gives CASSQLTRQPQHF.

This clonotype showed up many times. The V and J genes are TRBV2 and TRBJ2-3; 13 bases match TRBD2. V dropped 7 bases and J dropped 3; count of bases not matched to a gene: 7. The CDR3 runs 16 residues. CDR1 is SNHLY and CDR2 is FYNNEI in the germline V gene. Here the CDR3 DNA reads TGTGCCAGCAACGGACTAGCGGGAGCGGGAACAGATACGCAGTATTTT. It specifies CASNGLAGAGTDTQYF.

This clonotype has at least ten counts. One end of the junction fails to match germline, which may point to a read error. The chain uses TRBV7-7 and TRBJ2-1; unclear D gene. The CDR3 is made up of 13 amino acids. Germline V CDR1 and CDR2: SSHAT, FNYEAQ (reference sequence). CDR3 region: CASSLTEYNEQFF. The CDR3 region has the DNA TGTGCTAGCAGCTTAACGGAGTACAATGAGCAGTTCTTC.

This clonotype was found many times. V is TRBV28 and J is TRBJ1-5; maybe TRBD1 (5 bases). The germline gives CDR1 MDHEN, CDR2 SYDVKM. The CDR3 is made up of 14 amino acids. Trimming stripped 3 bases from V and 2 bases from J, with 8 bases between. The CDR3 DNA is TGTGCCAGCAGTTTCGGCAGGGGCAATCAGCCCCAGCATTTT. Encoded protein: CASSFGRGNQPQHF.

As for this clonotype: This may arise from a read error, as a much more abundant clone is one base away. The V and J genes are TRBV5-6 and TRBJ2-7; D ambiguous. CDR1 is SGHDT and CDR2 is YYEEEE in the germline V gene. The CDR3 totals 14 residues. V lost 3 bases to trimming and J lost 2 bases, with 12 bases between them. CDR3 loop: CASSSPRNPYEQYF. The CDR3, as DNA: TGTGCCAGCAGCTCGCCCCGCAACCCCTACGAGCAGTACTTC.

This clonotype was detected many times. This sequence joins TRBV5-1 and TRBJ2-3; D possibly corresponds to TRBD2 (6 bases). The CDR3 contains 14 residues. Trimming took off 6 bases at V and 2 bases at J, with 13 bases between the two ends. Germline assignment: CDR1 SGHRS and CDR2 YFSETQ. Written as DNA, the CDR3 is TGCGCCAGCAACAGCTTAGCGGACACAGATACGCAGTATTTT. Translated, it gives CASNSLADTDTQYF.